A selection of T cell receptor beta chains follows, all from one sample in a study of blood T cell repertoires in COVID-19. Sequenced by immunoSEQ multiplex PCR; TCRdb stores in-frame clones only, minus some. This sample has 250,000 to 350,000 clones; roughly 83% occur once, and the top ten carry 1.4% to 1.5%. The sample comprised peripheral blood. The source of these receptors is a human donor with COVID-19, enrolled during active disease. The donor label of this sample is uncertain. Both conserved end residues are part of each CDR3. A D gene is named only where the DNA matches it firmly. Clone size is shown for a subset of rows, as once, few, many or a class of expanded clone.

j_call | clone_size | v_call | d_call | cdr3_nt | cdr3_aa
TRBJ2-2 | NA | TRBV19 | NA | TGTGCCAGTAGTGTCGGGGGGAACACCGGGGAGCTGTTTTTT | CASSVGGNTGELFF
TRBJ2-3 | NA | TRBV30 | TRBD2 | TGTGCCTACCTAGCGGAGCGGACAGATACGCAGTATTTT | CAYLAERTDTQYF
TRBJ2-3 | NA | TRBV7-2 | TRBD2 | TGTGCCAGCAGCCCGAGGGGGCTAGCGGGGTCAGATACGCAGTATTTT | CASSPRGLAGSDTQYF
TRBJ2-7 | NA | TRBV11-3 | NA | TGTGCCAGCAGCCCTGAACGGGATACCGAGCAGTACTTC | CASSPERDTEQYF
TRBJ2-3 | NA | TRBV27 | TRBD2 | TGTGCCAGCAGTTTACGAGCGGGAGGGACTAGCACAGATACGCAGTATTTT | CASSLRAGGTSTDTQYF
TRBJ2-2 | NA | TRBV10-3 | TRBD2 | TGTGCCATCAGTCGAAGGTCTAGCGGCGACATCACCGGGGAGCTGTTTTTT | CAISRRSSGDITGELFF
TRBJ2-3 | few | TRBV28 | TRBD2 | TGTGCCAGCAGTTCCGCGGACCTTAGCGGGAGGAGCACAGATACGCAGTATTTT | CASSSADLSGRSTDTQYF
TRBJ2-1 | NA | TRBV25-1 | TRBD2 | TGTGCCAGCAGTGAATCGTCGGGACTAGCGGGGTACAATGAGCAGTTCTTC | CASSESSGLAGYNEQFF
TRBJ2-7 | few | TRBV5-4 | TRBD2 | TGTGCCAGCAGCTTGGCTGGGCTAGCGGCCTCCTACGAGCAGTACTTC | CASSLAGLAASYEQYF
TRBJ2-2 | NA | TRBV9 | TRBD2 | TGTGCCAGCAGCGTCACCCCTGGACTAGCGGGGGCCGGGGAGCTGTTTTTT | CASSVTPGLAGAGELFF
TRBJ1-1 | NA | TRBV27 | NA | TGTGCCAGCAGTTTATATGGGGGCATGAACACTGAAGCTTTCTTT | CASSLYGGMNTEAFF
TRBJ2-7 | NA | TRBV27 | NA | TGTGCCAGCAGTTCCGGGACTTCTTACCTCTCCTACGAGCAGTACTTC | CASSSGTSYLSYEQYF
TRBJ1-4 | NA | TRBV5-1 | TRBD1 | TGCGCCAGCAGAACTGGACAGGGAGGCATGTATGAAAAACTGTTTTTT | CASRTGQGGMYEKLFF
TRBJ2-2 | NA | TRBV7-6 | TRBD1 | TGTGCCAGCAGCTTAGACGCCGGGACAGGGAACACCGGGGAGCTGTTTTTT | CASSLDAGTGNTGELFF
TRBJ2-5 | NA | TRBV3-1/TRBV3-2 | TRBD2 | TGTGCCAGCAGCGCCGCACTAGCGGTTAACCAAGAGACCCAGTACTTC | CASSAALAVNQETQYF
TRBJ1-1 | NA | TRBV9 | NA | TGTGCCAGCAGCGTAGCTACAGGCCCGAACACTGAAGCTTTCTTT | CASSVATGPNTEAFF
TRBJ2-7 | NA | TRBV5-6 | NA | TGTGCCAGCAGCCATATCGTAGGGGGCGAGCAGTACTTC | CASSHIVGGEQYF
TRBJ2-7 | once | TRBV11-2 | NA | TGTGCCAGCAGCTTAGCACGGAGCCGCTACGAGCAGTACTTC | CASSLARSRYEQYF
TRBJ2-1 | NA | TRBV11-2 | TRBD2 | TGTGCCAGCAGCTTAGCAGGCGGGAGGGTGGGGAATGAGCAGTTCTTC | CASSLAGGRVGNEQFF
TRBJ1-3 | once | TRBV6-5 | TRBD1 | TGTGCCAGCAGCCAATTGACAGGGTCGGGAAACACCATATATTTT | CASSQLTGSGNTIYF
TRBJ1-1 | NA | TRBV28 | TRBD1 | TGTGCCAGCAGCCCCCGGGACAGGCGTTCGCGCACTGAAGCTTTCTTT | CASSPRDRRSRTEAFF
TRBJ1-4 | once | TRBV6-5 | NA | TGTGCCAGCAGCTCCCCCGCGTCCCCTAATGAAAAACTGTTTTTT | CASSSPASPNEKLFF